The 27 T cell receptor beta chains reported below all come from one sample, sequenced in a study of blood T cell repertoires in COVID-19. Sequenced by immunoSEQ multiplex PCR; TCRdb stores in-frame clones only, minus some. This table holds some 68,000 clones, over 75% found once. Sequenced sample: peripheral blood. The receptors were gathered from a man in his forties with COVID-19, enrolled during active disease.

The chain joins TRBV3-1 (or the pseudogene TRBV3-2) to TRBJ2-2; no firm D call. CDR3 length: 14 amino acids. V was shortened by 0 bases and J by 7 bases, with 9 bases between the two germline ends. Germline CDR1 LGHDT, CDR2 YNNKEL (reference sequence). The CDR3 sequence is CASSQDTRGGELFF. DNA of the CDR3: TGTGCCAGCAGCCAAGATACTCGAGGCGGGGAGCTGTTTTTT.

This clone appeared a single time. The chain uses TRBV28 and TRBJ2-7; D is unresolved. Germline V gene sequence: CDR1 MDHEN, CDR2 SYDVKM. V lost 3 bases, J lost 5 bases, and 11 bases lay in between. This CDR3 is built from 13 residues. CDR3 protein: CASSFLGRNEQYF. DNA for the CDR3: TGTGCCAGCAGTTTCTTGGGCAGAAACGAGCAGTACTTC.

This clone appeared a few times. The V call is TRBV6-6, the J call TRBJ1-2, with 10 bases that match TRBD1. The CDR3 consists of 15 residues. The germline gives CDR1 MNHNY, CDR2 SVGAGI (reference sequence). V lost 6 bases to trimming and J lost 6 bases; unmatched junction nucleotides: 10. DNA for the CDR3: TGTGCCAGCAGCGGCAGACAGGGGGCTATCGATGGCTACACCTTC. It translates to CASSGRQGAIDGYTF.

V is TRBV5-1 and J is TRBJ1-1; TRBD1 matches 7 bases. The germline CDR1 and CDR2 sequences are SGHRS and YFSETQ. CDR3 length: 14 amino acids. V shed 3 bases, J shed 3 bases, and the junction held 5 bases outside the gene matches. CDR3 sequence: CASSSRGSDTEAFF. CDR3 bases: TGCGCCAGCAGCTCCAGGGGGTCGGACACTGAAGCTTTCTTT. Full variable domain (outside the CDR3, taken from reference TRBV5-1 and TRBJ1-1): KAGVTQTPRYLIKTRGQQVTLSCSPISGHRSVSWYQQTPGQGLQFLFEYFSETQRNKGNFPGRFSGRQFSNSRSEMNVSTLELGDSALYLCASSSRGSDTEAFFGQGTRLTVV.

CDR3 residues: CASSLGQDLSYEQYF. CDR3 bases: TGTGCCAGCAGCTTGGGACAGGACCTCTCCTACGAGCAGTACTTC. This sequence joins TRBV5-4 and TRBJ2-7; a possible D gene is TRBD1 (6 bases). Germline CDR1 and CDR2: SGHNT and YYREEE (reference sequence). V lost 0 bases and J 0 bases, leaving 10 bases between the germline ends. This CDR3 has 15 residues.

CDR3 nucleotides: TGTGCCAGTAGTACTAGCGGGGGGCAAGTTGCCCAGTACTTC. Translating gives CASSTSGGQVAQYF. The J gene is TRBJ2-5, the V gene TRBV19; 11 nucleotides align to TRBD2. V lost 4 bases, J lost 9 bases, and 7 bases stayed unmatched. This CDR3 spans 14 amino acids. From germline, CDR1 is LNHDA and CDR2 SQIVND (reference sequence).

The sample holds a few counts of this clone. The V gene is TRBV6-6, the J gene TRBJ2-1; 11 nucleotides line up with TRBD2. This CDR3 has 15 residues. Trimming cost V 5 bases and J 5 bases; bases outside gene matches: 5. Germline lookup yields CDR1 MNHNY and CDR2 SVGAGI (reference sequence). The CDR3 spells CASSRLAGTHNEQFF. CDR3 DNA: TGTGCCAGCAGTCGACTAGCGGGAACACACAATGAGCAGTTCTTC.

This chain joins TRBV6-5 and TRBJ1-1, with TRBD1 matching over 9 bases. The CDR3 contains 13 residues. V lost 7 bases and J lost 10; bases outside the gene matches: 10. Germline V gives CDR1 MNHEY, CDR2 SVGAGI. CDR3 sequence reads: CASNPYRGRRAFF. CDR3 DNA: TGTGCCAGCAACCCCTACAGGGGGCGCAGAGCTTTCTTT.

The chain recombines TRBV28 with TRBJ1-1; 7 bases align to TRBD1. The V and J ends lost 3 bases and 0 bases, in that order; junction bases with no gene match: 4. The germline CDR1 and CDR2 sequences are MDHEN and SYDVKM. CDR3 length: 15 residues. The CDR3 loop is CASSLGGQMNTEAFF. As DNA, the CDR3 is TGTGCCAGCAGTTTGGGGGGACAGATGAACACTGAAGCTTTCTTT.

The rearrangement joins TRBV29-1 to TRBJ2-1, with D tentatively TRBD1 (5 bases). V was pared by 1 base and J by 7 bases, with 14 bases between. The CDR3 totals 14 residues. Germline CDR1 SQVTM, CDR2 ANQGSEA. CDR3 nucleotide sequence: TGCAGCGTTGAAGGTAGGAAGGGGCGAAATGAGCAGTTCTTC. Protein: CSVEGRKGRNEQFF.

This clone is a singleton in its sample. The V gene is TRBV29-1, the J gene TRBJ2-7, with a weak D call TRBD2 (5 bases). Trimming took off 4 bases at V and 5 bases at J, with 18 bases between the two ends. The CDR3 runs 14 residues. Germline CDR1 reads SQVTM; CDR2 reads ANQGSEA. For the CDR3, the DNA is TGCAGCGTTGGAGCGGACCCTCAGTCCGACGAGCAGTACTTC. Amino acids: CSVGADPQSDEQYF.

The count of this clone is one. This chain connects TRBV18 to TRBJ2-3; 8 bases match TRBD2. Germline V lookup: CDR1 KGHSH, CDR2 LQKENI. The CDR3 is 16 residues long. The J segment lost 1 base and the V segment lost 3 bases, leaving 6 bases of the junction unmatched. DNA of the CDR3: TGTGCCAGCTCACCCCGGGGAGCGGGGGGCACAGATACGCAGTATTTT. Protein sequence: CASSPRGAGGTDTQYF.

The chain is built from TRBV6-1 and TRBJ1-5; 7 positions agree with TRBD1. The CDR3 has 16 residues. Germline CDR1 and CDR2: MNHNS and SASEGT. V lost 1 base to trimming and J lost 3 bases; unmatched junction nucleotides: 6. This CDR3 is CASSEVRQGNNQPQHF. In DNA, the CDR3 is TGTGCCAGCAGTGAAGTCAGACAGGGAAACAATCAGCCCCAGCATTTT.

V gene TRBV5-1 combines with J gene TRBJ2-7, with 9 bases lining up with TRBD2. The V gene's germline CDR1 is SGHRS and CDR2 YFSETQ. The CDR3 totals 15 residues. Trimming at V came to 0 bases and at J to 6 bases, leaving 7 bases not matched to a gene. The CDR3: CASSLGSSGEGEQYF. As DNA, the CDR3 is TGCGCCAGCAGCTTGGGCTCTAGCGGGGAGGGCGAGCAGTACTTC.

The gene calls are TRBV28 and TRBJ1-2; 9 bases are shared with TRBD1. V gave up 6 bases and J gave up 5 bases; unmatched junction bases: 7. The CDR3 extends over 14 amino acids. Germline V gene data show CDR1 as MDHEN and CDR2 as SYDVKM. In DNA form, the CDR3 reads TGTGCCAGCAGCCTGGGGGACAGGGCTTATGGCTACACCTTC. Protein sequence: CASSLGDRAYGYTF.

This chain connects TRBV7-2 to TRBJ2-3; 16 positions match TRBD2. The germline gives CDR1 SGHTA, CDR2 FQGNSA. The CDR3 covers 17 residues. Trimming took 1 base from V and 5 from J; bases not matched to a gene: 3. CDR3 in DNA: TGTGCCAGCAGCTTAGTGGGACTAGCGGGGGGGCAAGATACGCAGTATTTT. Residues: CASSLVGLAGGQDTQYF.

V and J are TRBV9 and TRBJ1-5; no clear D. CDR3 length: 14 amino acids. The V and J ends lost 0 bases and 1 base respectively, with 5 bases between them. Per germline, CDR1 SGDLS and CDR2 YYNGEE. The CDR3 DNA sequence: TGTGCCAGCAGCGTAGGAGAGAGCAATCAGCCCCAGCATTTT. Translation gives CASSVGESNQPQHF.

This clone has a single count. The gene calls are TRBV30 and TRBJ2-5, with a tentative D call TRBD1 (5 bases). From germline, CDR1 is GTSNPN and CDR2 SVGIG (reference sequence). This CDR3 contains 14 residues. V was shortened by 2 bases and J by 5 bases, with 15 bases between the two germline ends. Here the CDR3 DNA reads TGTGCCTGGAGTACCCGGACACTAAGGGAGACCCAGTACTTC. It specifies CAWSTRTLRETQYF.

Here the CDR3 reads CASRSLAGTDTQYF. CDR3 nucleotide sequence: TGTGCCAGCAGATCACTAGCGGGGACAGATACGCAGTATTTT. The gene calls are TRBV6-5 and TRBJ2-3; 10 bases fit TRBD2. Trimming at V came to 6 bases and at J to 3 bases, leaving 3 bases not matched to a gene. This CDR3 has 14 amino acids. Germline V gene data show CDR1 as MNHEY and CDR2 as SVGAGI.

The chain joins TRBV9 to TRBJ1-4; tentatively, D is TRBD1 (6 bases). Germline values: CDR1 SGDLS, CDR2 YYNGEE. V gave up 3 bases and J gave up 7 bases, with 19 bases separating them. This CDR3 is 16 amino acids long. The CDR3 loop reads CASSASTQGNSEKLFF. The CDR3 nucleotides are TGTGCCAGCAGCGCGTCGACTCAGGGGAATAGTGAAAAACTGTTTTTT.

The V and J genes are TRBV25-1 and TRBJ1-6; possible D gene TRBD1, 5 bases. CDR3 length: 15 amino acids. Trimming shortened V by 1 base and J by 7 bases, and 11 bases separated the two germline ends. CDR1 MGHDK and CDR2 SYGVNS come from the germline V gene. The CDR3 spells CASSESGVANSPLHF. CDR3 sequence (DNA): TGTGCCAGCAGTGAATCGGGGGTCGCGAATTCACCCCTCCACTTT.

This chain connects TRBV10-1 to TRBJ2-7; TRBD1 aligns across 9 bases. Germline CDR1 reads WNHNN; CDR2 reads SYGVQD (reference sequence). The CDR3 has 16 amino acids. Unmatched junction bases numbered 6, after V lost 0 bases and J lost 3 bases. The CDR3 DNA reads TGCGCCAGCAGTGAGTCTCATGGGACAGGGATCTACGAGCAGTACTTC. As protein: CASSESHGTGIYEQYF.

A note on this clone: The same CDR3 is also encoded by other DNA sequences in this sample. The chain recombines TRBV11-2 with TRBJ2-5, with 7 nucleotides matching TRBD2. Losses at the gene ends were 1 base for V and 3 bases for J; bases not matched to a gene: 5. CDR3 length equals 15 residues. Germline assignment: CDR1 SGHAT and CDR2 FQNNGV. The CDR3 sequence is CASSLGPGLKETQYF. Written as DNA, the CDR3 is TGTGCCAGCAGCTTAGGCCCGGGACTAAAAGAGACCCAGTACTTC.

The rearrangement joins TRBV12-5 to TRBJ2-6; unclear D gene. The germline gives CDR1 LGHNT, CDR2 FRNRAP. Between the trimmed V and J ends, which lost 7 bases and 0 bases, there was a span of 10 bases. CDR3 size: 15 residues. CDR3 nucleotide sequence: TGTGCTAGTGCCCCTCGACTCTCTGGGGCCAACGTCCTGACTTTC. It yields the protein CASAPRLSGANVLTF.

This clone showed up just a few times. This sequence joins TRBV3-1 (or the pseudogene TRBV3-2) and TRBJ2-2, with TRBD2 as a possible D gene (5 bases). The V gene's germline CDR1 is LGHDT and CDR2 YNNKEL (reference sequence). There are 17 residues in the CDR3. V was clipped by 0 bases and J by 5 bases, with 16 bases between them. In DNA form, the CDR3 reads TGTGCCAGCAGCCAAGAAAGGCTAGCCGAACGAACCGGGGAGCTGTTTTTT. It translates to CASSQERLAERTGELFF.

V and J are TRBV5-1 and TRBJ2-3; D is unresolved. This CDR3 is built from 14 residues. The ends were cut back, 0 bases at V and 0 bases at J, with 5 bases in the middle. Germline CDR1 is SGHRS and CDR2 is YFSETQ. The CDR3 sequence is CASSLGVSTDTQYF. The CDR3 nucleotides are TGCGCCAGCAGCTTGGGCGTTAGCACAGATACGCAGTATTTT. The full variable domain, its missing parts supplied by reference TRBV5-1 and TRBJ2-3, is KAGVTQTPRYLIKTRGQQVTLSCSPISGHRSVSWYQQTPGQGLQFLFEYFSETQRNKGNFPGRFSGRQFSNSRSEMNVSTLELGDSALYLCASSLGVSTDTQYFGPGTRLTVL.

This CDR3 reads CASSADRGEQYF. The DNA for the CDR3 is TGTGCCAGTAGTGCGGATCGCGGAGAGCAGTACTTC. J is TRBJ2-7 and V is TRBV19; the D is unclear. The CDR3 length is 12 residues. CDR1 LNHDA and CDR2 SQIVND come from the germline V gene (reference sequence). Trimming removed 5 bases from V and 7 bases from J, with 12 bases in between.